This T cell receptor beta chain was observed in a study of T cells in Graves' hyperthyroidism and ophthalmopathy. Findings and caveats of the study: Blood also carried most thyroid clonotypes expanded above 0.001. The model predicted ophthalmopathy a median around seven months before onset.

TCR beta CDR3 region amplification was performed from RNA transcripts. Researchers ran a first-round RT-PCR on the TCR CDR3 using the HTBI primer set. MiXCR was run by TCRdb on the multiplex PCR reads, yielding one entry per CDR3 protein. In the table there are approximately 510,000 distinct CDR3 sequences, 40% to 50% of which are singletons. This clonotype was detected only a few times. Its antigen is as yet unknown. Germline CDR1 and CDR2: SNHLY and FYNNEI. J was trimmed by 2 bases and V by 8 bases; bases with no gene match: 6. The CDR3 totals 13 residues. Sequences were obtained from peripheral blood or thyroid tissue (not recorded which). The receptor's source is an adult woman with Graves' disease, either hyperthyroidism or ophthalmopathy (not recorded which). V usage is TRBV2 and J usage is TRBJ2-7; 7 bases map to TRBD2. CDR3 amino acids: CASESGTTYEQYF. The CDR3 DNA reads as TGTGCCAGCGAGAGCGGGACTACCTACGAGCAGTACTTC. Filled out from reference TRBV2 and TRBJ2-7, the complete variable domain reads EPEVTQTPSHQVTQMGQEVILRCVPISNHLYFYWYRQILGQKVEFLVSFYNNEISEKSEIFDDQFSVERPDGSNFTLKIRSTKLEDSAMYFCASESGTTYEQYFGPGTRLTVT.